Here is one T cell receptor (beta chain) with its context. Its antigen remains unknown. This specimen belongs to a study of siplizumab effects on memory and regulatory T cells. Study results and limitations: The naive T cell population seemed more diverse than memory cells and seemed a major contributor to the alloresponse. Roughly 75-96% of proliferating clones (CD4+ or CD8+) could not be assigned a naive or memory phenotype. Siplizumab significantly decreased alloreactive sequences from unstimulated CD4+ memory cells.

Data came from immunoSEQ multiplex PCR; TCRdb stores just in-frame clones and leaves some out. Of about 97,000 clones listed, 90% to 95% are singletons. Germline V gene sequence: CDR1 SGHRS, CDR2 YFSETQ. The CDR3 length is 15 residues. V lost 0 bases to trimming and J lost 10 bases, with 19 bases between them. Sequencing was done on a sample of CD4+ T cells sorted from blood. This receptor was taken from a human donor in good health. The chain couples TRBV5-1 to TRBJ1-1; tentative D call: TRBD1 (5 bases). The CDR3 protein is CASSLDWQGEISAFF. The CDR3 region has the DNA TGCGCCAGCAGCTTGGACTGGCAGGGAGAGATCTCAGCTTTCTTT.